One and the same sample provided the 10 T cell receptor beta chains below, sequenced in a study of graft-versus-host responses after intestinal transplantation. The repertoire was sequenced with immunoSEQ multiplex PCR; TCRdb's copy has only in-frame clones and lacks some. This sample yields roughly 50,000 clones, of which roughly nine tenths are seen a single time; about 6% belongs to the top ten. Sequencing used PBMCs, obtained roughly 95 weeks after intestinal transplant. The receptors were sampled from a human patient who received an intestinal transplant, so some T cells may come from the graft donor.

This clone was seen once. The rearrangement links TRBV5-1 to TRBJ2-5; D possibly corresponds to TRBD1 (5 bases). The V gene's germline CDR1 is SGHRS and CDR2 YFSETQ. V was clipped by 4 bases and J by 5 bases, with 27 bases between them. CDR3 length: 18 amino acids. The chain's CDR3 is CASSPWGSSPVRRETQYF. The CDR3 nucleotides read TGCGCCAGCAGCCCTTGGGGCTCGTCGCCCGTCAGAAGGGAGACCCAGTACTTC.

This chain connects TRBV7-8 to TRBJ1-5, with 10 nucleotides matching TRBD1. Germline assignment: CDR1 SGHVS and CDR2 FQNEAQ. The CDR3 loop spans 18 amino acids. Trimming removed 1 base from V and 3 bases from J; junction bases left unmatched: 9. The CDR3 DNA follows: TGTGCCAGCAGCTTAGTCGAGTCGGGACAGGGGTACAATCAGCCCCAGCATTTT. Its protein is CASSLVESGQGYNQPQHF.

J is TRBJ2-5 and V is TRBV30, with 12 positions matching TRBD2. CDR3 length: 17 residues. Germline trimming cut 2 bases from V and 5 bases from J; bases unmatched to any gene: 12. Germline CDR1 reads GTSNPN; CDR2 reads SVGIG (reference sequence). CDR3 region: CAWSRGLGLAGPETQYF. The CDR3 DNA reads TGTGCCTGGAGTCGCGGATTGGGACTAGCGGGTCCGGAGACCCAGTACTTC.

The gene calls are TRBV10-3 and TRBJ2-3; D unresolved. Trimming removed 2 bases at V and 2 bases at J, with 5 bases between. Per the germline V gene, CDR1 is ENHRY and CDR2 is SYGVKD. This CDR3 is built from 13 residues. CDR3 in DNA: TGTGCCATCAGTGAGAGCATCACAGATACGCAGTATTTT. Its protein is CAISESITDTQYF.

V and J are TRBV7-8 and TRBJ2-3; D is undetermined. This CDR3 comprises 11 residues. Trimming shortened V by 4 bases and J by 10 bases, and 9 bases separated the two germline ends. The germline gives CDR1 SGHVS, CDR2 FQNEAQ. The chain's CDR3 is CASSSRAAQYF. CDR3 nucleotide sequence: TGTGCCAGCAGCTCTCGGGCCGCGCAGTATTTT.

The rearrangement joins TRBV6-5 to TRBJ1-5, with D possibly being TRBD1 (5 bases). Germline-derived CDR1 and CDR2 are MNHEY and SVGAGI. The CDR3 sequence is 13 residues long. V gave up 4 bases and J gave up 6 bases, with 10 bases separating them. The CDR3, as DNA: TGTGCCAGCAGTTGGGCAGGGAGTCAGCCCCAGCATTTT. Its translation is CASSWAGSQPQHF.

The V gene is TRBV19, the J gene TRBJ1-1; a possible D gene is TRBD1 (5 bases). Germline CDR1 and CDR2: LNHDA and SQIVND (reference sequence). This CDR3 comprises 14 residues. V was cut by 1 base and J by 3 bases, with 9 bases left in between. The CDR3 here is CASSIGREDTEAFF. The CDR3 nucleotides read TGTGCCAGTAGTATAGGCAGGGAGGACACTGAAGCTTTCTTT.

This clone was seen just once. The chain uses TRBV19 and TRBJ1-5, with D maybe TRBD1 (5 bases). Trimming shortened V by 2 bases and J by 11 bases, and 13 bases separated the two germline ends. CDR3 length: 13 amino acids. Germline assignment: CDR1 LNHDA and CDR2 SQIVND (reference sequence). The DNA of the CDR3 is TGTGCCAGTAGTATATCAGGGTTATGGGCCCAGCATTTT. Translation: CASSISGLWAQHF.

This clone came up once. The J gene is TRBJ1-3, the V gene TRBV4-2; 7 positions match TRBD1. The V and J ends lost 0 bases and 4 bases, in that order; junction bases with no gene match: 3. This CDR3 has 15 residues. Germline loops: CDR1 LGHNA, CDR2 YNFKEQ. The CDR3 DNA follows: TGTGCCAGCAGCCAAGAACAGGGGTTGGGAAACACCATATATTTT. Its protein product is CASSQEQGLGNTIYF.

The gene calls are TRBV19 and TRBJ1-1; D gene unclear. Germline V gives CDR1 LNHDA, CDR2 SQIVND (reference sequence). V lost 3 bases and J lost 4, with 12 bases in between. The CDR3 has 14 amino acids. The CDR3 loop reads CASSMSLSGTEAFF. CDR3 nucleotides: TGTGCCAGTAGTATGTCCTTGTCGGGCACTGAAGCTTTCTTT.